This TCR beta chain was identified during a study of Tregs in tolerant kidney transplant recipients. TCRdb keeps only in-frame clones here, not all; method: immunoSEQ multiplex PCR. The data contain 100,000 to 150,000 clones, 92% of them singletons. The germline V gene encodes CDR1 SGHDN and CDR2 FVKESK. V lost 0 bases, J lost 7 bases, and 12 bases lay in between. CDR3 length equals 14 residues. The chain couples TRBV14 to TRBJ1-1; D ambiguous. The source is a human donor in good health. Sequencing used CD4+ T cells from blood. CDR3 sequence reads: CASSQERVASEAFF. CDR3 DNA sequence: TGTGCCAGCAGCCAAGAAAGGGTAGCCAGTGAAGCTTTCTTT.